Shown below are 11 T cell receptor beta chains from a single sample sequenced in a study of CD8 T cells in ankylosing spondylitis. TCRdb itself ran the 5' RACE reads through MiXCR, one entry per CDR3 protein. The table lists roughly 250,000 distinct CDR3 sequences, about 11% of them singletons. Sequenced sample: blood, either unsorted or a sorted T cell fraction (not recorded which). The receptors derive from a male donor with ankylosing spondylitis or in good health (not recorded which).

This clonotype was recorded at least ten times. This chain uses TRBV11-3 with TRBJ2-1; possibly TRBD2 for D (5 bases). V lost 5 bases and J lost 8, with 16 bases in between. Germline loops: CDR1 SGHNT, CDR2 YENEEA. CDR3 length: 14 amino acids. The CDR3 region is CASSPGVTDDEQFF. CDR3 coding DNA: TGTGCCAGCAGCCCCGGGGTGACGGATGATGAGCAGTTCTTC.

This clonotype was counted at least ten times. The chain uses TRBV3-1 and TRBJ2-2, with D perhaps TRBD2 (5 bases). The germline gives CDR1 LGHDT, CDR2 YNNKEL (reference sequence). Between the trimmed V and J ends, which lost 1 base and 5 bases, there was a span of 14 bases. The CDR3 sequence is 16 residues long. The CDR3 sequence is CASSQGATPGTGELFF. CDR3 nucleotide sequence: TGTGCCAGCAGCCAAGGGGCTACTCCGGGGACCGGGGAGCTGTTTTTT.

Many counts were recorded for this clonotype. The chain has TRBV10-3 and TRBJ1-2; no definite D call. Trimming pared 4 bases from V and 3 bases from J, leaving 6 bases between. Per germline, CDR1 ENHRY and CDR2 SYGVKD. The CDR3 has 12 amino acids. This chain's CDR3 is CAISGTDYGYTF. The CDR3 DNA reads TGTGCCATCAGTGGCACGGACTATGGCTACACCTTC.

The CDR3 is CASSLGTSGSTETQYF. CDR3 DNA: TGTGCCAGCAGTTTGGGGACTAGCGGGAGCACGGAGACCCAGTACTTC. The chain is built from TRBV27 and TRBJ2-5, with 14 bases aligning to TRBD2. Per germline, CDR1 MNHEY and CDR2 SMNVEV (reference sequence). The CDR3 is 16 amino acids. After removal of 3 bases from V and 5 bases from J, the junction contained 5 bases not matched to a gene.

In regard to this clonotype: A read error is possible here, since a much larger clone lies one base away. The chain joins TRBV6-5 to TRBJ2-1, with D hard to call. Germline-derived CDR1 and CDR2 are MNHEY and SVGAGI. The CDR3 length is 16 residues. The CDR3 nucleotides are TGTACCAGCAGTTACTCAAAGGGTAGCTCCTACAATGAGCAGTTCTTC. Translation: CTSSYSKGSSYNEQFF.

The CDR3 DNA is TGTGCCAGCAGCCCTCAACAGGGAACGAACACTGAAGCTTTCTTT. As protein: CASSPQQGTNTEAFF. The genes are TRBV7-6 and TRBJ1-1; TRBD1 is a possible D gene (6 bases). Trimming removed 5 bases from V and 1 base from J, with 14 bases in between. Germline V gene sequence: CDR1 SGHVS, CDR2 FNYEAQ. This CDR3 contains 15 residues.

This clonotype has at least ten counts. The V and J genes are TRBV5-1 and TRBJ2-2; no reliable D call. The CDR3 is 13 residues long. V was shortened by 4 bases and J by 14 bases, with 18 bases between the two germline ends. From germline, CDR1 is SGHRS and CDR2 YFSETQ. CDR3 coding DNA: TGCGCCAGCAGCCCAGCCGACCCTTCAGGTCTGTTTTTT. Translated: CASSPADPSGLFF.

This clonotype showed up many times. This sequence joins TRBV5-1 and TRBJ1-1; D ambiguous. The CDR3 consists of 13 residues. Trimming shortened V by 6 bases and J by 1 base, and 10 bases separated the two germline ends. Germline V CDR1 and CDR2: SGHRS, YFSETQ. CDR3 coding DNA: TGCGCCAGCAAAGTCGGATGGAACACTGAAGCTTTCTTT. This translates into CASKVGWNTEAFF.

This chain connects TRBV6-4 to TRBJ2-1; D remains ambiguous. Trimming took 7 bases from V and 7 from J, leaving 17 bases between them. Germline CDR1 reads MRHNA; CDR2 reads SNTAGT. This CDR3 is 14 amino acids long. CDR3 protein: CASTSTLLTNEQFF. In DNA, the CDR3 is TGTGCCAGCACAAGTACTTTACTGACTAATGAGCAGTTCTTC.

This clonotype has a count of ten or more. V usage is TRBV9 and J usage is TRBJ2-3; TRBD1 matches at 7 bases. The CDR3 loop spans 14 amino acids. Unmatched junction bases numbered 4, after V lost 5 bases and J lost 1 base. Per the germline V gene, CDR1 is SGDLS and CDR2 is YYNGEE. DNA of the CDR3: TGTGCCAGCAGTGGGGACAGACGCACAGATACGCAGTATTTT. Its translation is CASSGDRRTDTQYF.

A remark on this clonotype: One junction end disagrees with the germline gene, perhaps due to a read error. V and J are TRBV20-1 and TRBJ2-2; 7 bases line up with TRBD2. The CDR3 is made up of 14 amino acids. From germline, CDR1 is DFQATT and CDR2 SNEGSKA (reference sequence). The CDR3 sequence: CSAKRDLNTGEPFF. As DNA, the CDR3 is TGCAGTGCTAAGCGGGACCTAAACACCGGGGAGCCGTTTTTT.